Below, 26 T cell receptor beta chains from the same sample are listed, as sequenced in a study of T cell responses to AZD1222 COVID-19 vaccine. Some clones are missing from TCRdb's copy, which holds only in-frame ones; the method was immunoSEQ multiplex PCR. This table holds some 120,000 clones, approximately 92% found once. Material: peripheral blood, obtained on day 0 of AZD1222 vaccination. The origin of the receptors is an adult in good health.

The chain uses TRBV4-2 and TRBJ2-7; D may be TRBD1 or TRBD2 (5 bases each). Germline lookup yields CDR1 LGHNA and CDR2 YNFKEQ. V lost 1 base and J 4 bases, leaving 11 bases between the germline ends. This CDR3 is built from 14 residues. CDR3 region: CASSQGMGTYEQYF. The CDR3 DNA follows: TGTGCCAGCAGCCAAGGGATGGGGACGTACGAGCAGTACTTC.

This sequence joins TRBV5-1 and TRBJ2-1; a possible D gene is TRBD1 (5 bases). The CDR3 extends over 15 amino acids. V lost 1 base to trimming and J lost 5 bases, with 13 bases between them. Germline V gives CDR1 SGHRS, CDR2 YFSETQ. This CDR3 reads CASSLSQGGHNEQFF. CDR3 bases: TGCGCCAGCAGCTTGAGCCAGGGTGGCCACAATGAGCAGTTCTTC.

V usage is TRBV7-8 and J usage is TRBJ1-5; no reliable D call. Germline V gives CDR1 SGHVS, CDR2 FQNEAQ. The CDR3 consists of 15 residues. The germline V and J ends were trimmed by 5 bases and 7 bases, with 18 bases remaining between them. The DNA of the CDR3 is TGTGCCAGCAGCCCAGGCGGCCGGGTTACGCAGCCCCAGCATTTT. Translated: CASSPGGRVTQPQHF.

The rearrangement joins TRBV28 to TRBJ1-3; TRBD1 might be the D (5 bases). Trimming shortened V by 1 base and J by 3 bases, and 13 bases separated the two germline ends. CDR1 is MDHEN, CDR2 SYDVKM, per germline. This CDR3 contains 16 residues. DNA for the CDR3: TGTGCCAGCAGTTTATCGGGTTTGAGGGGTGGAAACACCATATATTTT. Translation: CASSLSGLRGGNTIYF. Complete variable domain (other parts from reference TRBV28 and TRBJ1-3): DVKVTQSSRYLVKRTGEKVFLECVQDMDHENMFWYRQDPGLGLRLIYFSYDVKMKEKGDIPEGYSVSREKKERFSLILESASTNQTSMYLCASSLSGLRGGNTIYFGEGSWLTVV.

The V call is TRBV11-3, the J call TRBJ2-1; D is uncertain. The CDR3 totals 14 residues. Deletions cut 3 bases from V and 9 bases from J, with 15 bases between. Germline loops: CDR1 SGHNT, CDR2 YENEEA. The CDR3 here is CASSFEGIRGEQFF. Here the CDR3 DNA reads TGTGCCAGCAGCTTTGAAGGAATAAGAGGTGAGCAGTTCTTC.

V gene TRBV15 combines with J gene TRBJ2-3; 7 nucleotides line up with TRBD2. Trimming removed 7 bases from V and 5 bases from J; junction bases left unmatched: 12. This CDR3 spans 15 amino acids. Germline CDR1 reads LNHNV; CDR2 reads YYDKDF (reference sequence). Written as DNA, the CDR3 is TGTGCCACCACCCCACGTGGGGGAGGGGAAGATACGCAGTATTTT. It encodes CATTPRGGGEDTQYF.

V gene TRBV4-1 combines with J gene TRBJ2-5; D uncertain. Trimming cost V 1 base and J 0 bases, with 9 bases left between them. Germline CDR1 MGHRA, CDR2 YSYEKL. The CDR3 totals 15 residues. CDR3 sequence (DNA): TGCGCCAGCAGCCAAGTTAAAACAGACCAAGAGACCCAGTACTTC. As protein: CASSQVKTDQETQYF.

The CDR3, as DNA: TGTGCCAGCACCACTCCCGGGACATATGAGCAGTACTTC. Protein sequence: CASTTPGTYEQYF. The chain couples TRBV28 to TRBJ2-7; D may be TRBD1 (6 bases). The V gene's germline CDR1 is MDHEN and CDR2 SYDVKM. The CDR3 runs to 13 residues. Between the trimmed V and J ends, which lost 7 bases and 7 bases, there was a span of 17 bases.

V gene TRBV5-1 combines with J gene TRBJ2-2; 8 nucleotides match TRBD1. The CDR3 length is 16 residues. Trimming cost V 2 bases and J 2 bases; bases outside gene matches: 5. Germline V gene sequence: CDR1 SGHRS, CDR2 YFSETQ. CDR3 nucleotide sequence: TGCGCCAGCAGCTTCCAACCAGGGGGCAACACCGGGGAGCTGTTTTTT. Its translation: CASSFQPGGNTGELFF. Together with reference TRBV5-1 and TRBJ2-2, the CDR3 gives the full variable domain: KAGVTQTPRYLIKTRGQQVTLSCSPISGHRSVSWYQQTPGQGLQFLFEYFSETQRNKGNFPGRFSGRQFSNSRSEMNVSTLELGDSALYLCASSFQPGGNTGELFFGEGSRLTVL.

The rearrangement joins TRBV19 to TRBJ1-5; a weak D match, TRBD1 (5 bases). The V and J ends lost 3 bases and 7 bases respectively, with 13 bases between them. The germline V gene encodes CDR1 LNHDA and CDR2 SQIVND (reference sequence). The CDR3 spans 14 residues. CDR3 nucleotides: TGTGCCAGTAGTATGTTCAGGGAGATGCAGCCCCAGCATTTT. This codes for CASSMFREMQPQHF.

V gene TRBV19 combines with J gene TRBJ1-6; TRBD1 aligns across 9 bases. Germline CDR1 and CDR2: LNHDA and SQIVND (reference sequence). The V segment lost 2 bases and the J segment 10 bases; nucleotides outside the gene matches: 9. The length of the CDR3 is 16 residues. The CDR3 bases are TGTGCCAGTAGTATATCAACAGGGGGCATAGGATCACCCCTCCACTTT. Translating gives CASSISTGGIGSPLHF. Variable domain in full (rest from reference TRBV19 and TRBJ1-6): DGGITQSPKYLFRKEGQNVTLSCEQNLNHDAMYWYRQDPGQGLRLIYYSQIVNDFQKGDIAEGYSVSREKKESFPLTVTSAQKNPTAFYLCASSISTGGIGSPLHFGNGTRLTVT.

The chain has TRBV5-1 and TRBJ1-3; 10 bases line up with TRBD1. The CDR3 loop spans 17 amino acids. The V and J ends lost 4 bases and 0 bases, in that order; junction bases with no gene match: 7. Germline values: CDR1 SGHRS, CDR2 YFSETQ. The CDR3 region has the DNA TGCGCCAGCAGCCCTGGGACAGGGGCCCTCTCTGGAAACACCATATATTTT. Translating it yields CASSPGTGALSGNTIYF.

The chain has TRBV30 and TRBJ2-2; D gene unclear. The germline V and J ends were trimmed by 2 bases and 5 bases, with 9 bases remaining between them. The germline gives CDR1 GTSNPN, CDR2 SVGIG (reference sequence). The CDR3 loop spans 13 amino acids. The CDR3 region is CAWSRSRTGELFF. CDR3 bases: TGTGCCTGGAGTAGGTCCCGGACCGGGGAGCTGTTTTTT.

This clone was detected only once. This chain links TRBV2 with TRBJ1-1; 10 bases agree with TRBD1. V lost 4 bases and J lost 5; bases outside the gene matches: 4. CDR1 is SNHLY and CDR2 is FYNNEI in the germline V gene. The CDR3 has 14 amino acids. CDR3 sequence (DNA): TGTGCCAGCAGTGGGACAGGGGGATGGACTGAAGCTTTCTTT. It codes for CASSGTGGWTEAFF. The whole variable domain, remainder taken from reference TRBV2 and TRBJ1-1, is EPEVTQTPSHQVTQMGQEVILRCVPISNHLYFYWYRQILGQKVEFLVSFYNNEISEKSEIFDDQFSVERPDGSNFTLKIRSTKLEDSAMYFCASSGTGGWTEAFFGQGTRLTVV.

J is TRBJ2-7 and V is TRBV7-9; D may be TRBD2 (6 bases). The CDR3 runs 15 residues. The germline V gene encodes CDR1 SEHNR and CDR2 FQNEAQ (reference sequence). The V and J ends lost 2 bases and 5 bases respectively, with 16 bases between them. CDR3 coding DNA: TGTGCCAGCAGCTTATCCCGAATTCGACTAGACGAGCAGTACTTC. Its protein product is CASSLSRIRLDEQYF.

V gene TRBV9 combines with J gene TRBJ1-4; D uncertain. Germline V gives CDR1 SGDLS, CDR2 YYNGEE. There are 13 residues in the CDR3. Trimming cost V 4 bases and J 7 bases, with 11 bases left between them. CDR3 sequence reads: CASSSGRSEKLFF. In nucleotides, the CDR3 is TGTGCCAGCAGCTCCGGACGGTCTGAAAAACTGTTTTTT.

The J gene is TRBJ1-2, the V gene TRBV14, with TRBD1 matching over 8 bases. CDR3 size: 15 residues. J gave up 5 bases and V 1 base, and 6 bases lay outside the gene matches. CDR1 is SGHDN, CDR2 FVKESK, per germline. The CDR3: CASSQGSQGAYGYTF. The CDR3 DNA reads as TGTGCCAGCAGCCAAGGGTCCCAGGGGGCTTATGGCTACACCTTC.

The chain employs TRBV7-9 and TRBJ2-5, with 9 bases that match TRBD2. Germline lookup yields CDR1 SEHNR and CDR2 FQNEAQ (reference sequence). There are 14 residues in the CDR3. The J segment lost 1 base and the V segment lost 6 bases, leaving 3 bases of the junction unmatched. CDR3 in amino acids: CASRPGLAQETQYF. CDR3 nucleotides: TGTGCCAGCAGACCGGGACTAGCCCAAGAGACCCAGTACTTC.

The rearrangement uses TRBV30 and TRBJ1-5, with a weak D call TRBD1 (6 bases). From germline, CDR1 is GTSNPN and CDR2 SVGIG (reference sequence). With 0 bases removed from V and 0 bases from J, the gap between germline ends came to 12 bases. The CDR3 has 16 residues. The CDR3 region is CAWSVQGRDSNQPQHF. CDR3 bases: TGTGCCTGGAGTGTACAGGGCAGGGATAGCAATCAGCCCCAGCATTTT.

This clone showed up just once. The rearrangement joins TRBV6-5 to TRBJ1-2; D gene uncertain. Germline V gene sequence: CDR1 MNHEY, CDR2 SVGAGI. The V and J ends lost 2 bases and 4 bases respectively, with 11 bases between them. The CDR3 consists of 14 residues. CDR3 loop: CASSYGVVGYGYTF. The CDR3 region has the DNA TGTGCCAGCAGTTACGGGGTCGTCGGCTATGGCTACACCTTC.

CDR3 DNA sequence: TGTGCCAGCACCTTCGGGGGGGAGCAGTACTTC. This translates into CASTFGGEQYF. The rearrangement uses TRBV5-6 and TRBJ2-7; TRBD2 matches 7 bases. The CDR3 totals 11 residues. Losses at the gene ends were 6 bases for V and 7 bases for J; bases not matched to a gene: 4. CDR1 is SGHDT, CDR2 YYEEEE, per germline.

As to this clone: Different DNA sequences within this sample yield the same CDR3. The V gene is TRBV24-1, the J gene TRBJ2-3; 9 bases map to TRBD1. The V segment lost 3 bases and the J segment 1 base; nucleotides outside the gene matches: 4. Germline V lookup: CDR1 KGHDR, CDR2 SFDVKD. This CDR3 has 16 amino acids. This CDR3 is CATSDPRQGGTDTQYF. The DNA for the CDR3 is TGTGCCACCAGTGATCCCAGACAGGGGGGCACAGATACGCAGTATTTT.

The V call is TRBV19, the J call TRBJ1-2, with a tentative D call TRBD1 (5 bases). Germline V lookup: CDR1 LNHDA, CDR2 SQIVND (reference sequence). The CDR3 is 15 residues long. V lost 8 bases and J 7 bases, leaving 23 bases between the germline ends. The CDR3 loop is CASDDLPRRGGGYTF. The CDR3 DNA follows: TGTGCCAGTGACGACCTGCCCAGGAGGGGAGGTGGCTACACCTTC.

This chain joins TRBV27 and TRBJ2-5, with 16 bases that match TRBD2. V shed 4 bases, J shed 5 bases, and the junction held 16 bases outside the gene matches. CDR3 size: 20 residues. Per the germline V gene, CDR1 is MNHEY and CDR2 is SMNVEV (reference sequence). CDR3 nucleotide sequence: TGTGCCAGCAGTTCCCTGTACAGGGGACTAGCGGGAGGGACACGGGAGACCCAGTACTTC. Translation: CASSSLYRGLAGGTRETQYF.

On this clone itself: Other DNA sequences within the sample encode an identical CDR3. This CDR3 reads CASSYSRVYNEQFF. CDR3 in DNA: TGTGCCAGCAGTTACTCGAGGGTATACAATGAGCAGTTCTTC. The chain employs TRBV6-5 and TRBJ2-1, with D possibly matching TRBD2 (5 bases). Trimming removed 0 bases at V and 4 bases at J, with 7 bases between. The CDR3 length is 14 residues. Germline CDR1 reads MNHEY; CDR2 reads SVGAGI.

The CDR3 loop reads CASRVALSNQPQHF. CDR3 nucleotide sequence: TGTGCCAGTAGGGTCGCCCTAAGCAATCAGCCCCAGCATTTT. The chain is built from TRBV19 and TRBJ1-5, with D hard to call. V shed 6 bases and J shed 1 base, with 10 bases lying between them. Germline CDR1 LNHDA, CDR2 SQIVND (reference sequence). This CDR3 is 14 amino acids long.